This note documents a single T cell receptor beta chain sequence. The sample belongs to a study of blood T cell repertoires in COVID-19. Study-wide background: Researchers got acute and convalescent COVID-19 samples from the United States, Italy and Spain.

Data came from immunoSEQ multiplex PCR; TCRdb stores just in-frame clones and leaves some out. The sample shows 300,000 to 400,000 clones, around 90% of them seen only once. The sequence came from a human donor in a cohort sampled during active COVID-19. The sample taken for sequencing was peripheral blood.

CDR3 nucleotide sequence: TGTGCCAGCAGTCCCACAGGGATAATGGGTGCTGAAGCTTTCTTT. It codes for CASSPTGIMGAEAFF. The chain joins TRBV2 to TRBJ1-1; D is perhaps TRBD1 (6 bases). The CDR3 loop spans 15 amino acids. Per the germline V gene, CDR1 is SNHLY and CDR2 is FYNNEI. The V and J ends lost 5 bases and 6 bases respectively, with 19 bases between them.